This T cell receptor (beta chain) was sequenced during a study of blood T cell repertoires in COVID-19. About the study: The analysed material was cDNA or gDNA that came from T cells, B-cell-depleted T cells, or PBMCs.

The protocol was immunoSEQ multiplex PCR, while the TCRdb copy is restricted to in-frame clones and leaves out a portion. The sample includes 80,000 to 130,000 clones, approximately 93% of them seen just once. Per germline, CDR1 LNHDA and CDR2 SQIVND (reference sequence). Deletions cut 4 bases from V and 2 bases from J, with 9 bases between. The CDR3 is made up of 14 amino acids. The sequencing sample was made of peripheral blood. The gene calls are TRBV19 and TRBJ2-1; weak D call: TRBD2 (6 bases). This clonotype was sampled from a man in his sixties with acute or convalescent COVID-19. This CDR3 is CASSNERAYNEQFF. The DNA for the CDR3 is TGTGCCAGTAGTAACGAGCGGGCCTACAATGAGCAGTTCTTC.